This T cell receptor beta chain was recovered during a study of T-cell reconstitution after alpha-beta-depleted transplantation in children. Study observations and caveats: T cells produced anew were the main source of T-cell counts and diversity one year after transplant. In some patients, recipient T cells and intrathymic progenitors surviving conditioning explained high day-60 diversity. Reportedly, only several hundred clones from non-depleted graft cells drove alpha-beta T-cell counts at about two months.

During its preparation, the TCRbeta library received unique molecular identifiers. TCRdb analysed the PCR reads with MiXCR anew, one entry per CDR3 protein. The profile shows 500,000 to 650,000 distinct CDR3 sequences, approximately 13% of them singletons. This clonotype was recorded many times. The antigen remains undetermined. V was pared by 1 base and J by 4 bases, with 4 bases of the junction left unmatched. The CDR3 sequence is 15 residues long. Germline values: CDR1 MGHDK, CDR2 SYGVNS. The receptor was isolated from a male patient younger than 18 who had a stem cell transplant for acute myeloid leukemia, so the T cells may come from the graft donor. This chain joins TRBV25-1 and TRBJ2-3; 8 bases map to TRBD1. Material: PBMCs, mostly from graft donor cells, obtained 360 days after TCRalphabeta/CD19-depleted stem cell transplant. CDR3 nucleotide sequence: TGTGCCAGCAGTGAATGGGCAGGGGGCGCAGATACGCAGTATTTT. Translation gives CASSEWAGGADTQYF.